This TCR beta chain was found in a study of blood T cell repertoires in COVID-19. In terms of age and location, participants ranged from roughly 18 to 89 years and lived in under 30 US areas. Profiling relied on immunoSEQ multiplex PCR, and the TCRdb table lists in-frame clones only, not all of them. The table lists approximately 250,000 clones, 85% of them singletons. The clonotype was recovered from a woman between 45 and 65 years old with acute COVID-19. Sequenced sample: PBMCs or T cells enriched from blood (not recorded which).

Here the CDR3 DNA reads TGTGCCAGCAGCCGGGACACAAACAATGAGCAGTTCTTC. Encoded protein: CASSRDTNNEQFF. V gene TRBV7-9 combines with J gene TRBJ2-1; D is perhaps TRBD1 (6 bases). Trimming removed 5 bases from V and 5 bases from J, with 10 bases in between. This CDR3 region has 13 residues. The germline gives CDR1 SEHNR, CDR2 FQNEAQ (reference sequence).